A single sample is the source of the 6 T cell receptor beta chains below, sequenced in a study of immune characteristics of hereditary and idiopathic chronic pancreatitis. Patients having total pancreatectomy with islet autotransplantation provided the chronic pancreatitis pancreas tissue. This table comes from immunoSEQ multiplex PCR, and its TCRdb copy is limited to in-frame clones, with some not included. In the table there are about 14,000 clones, less than 85% of which are singletons. Sequenced material: pancreas tissue with hereditary chronic pancreatitis. The receptors here all came from a human donor with chronic pancreatitis.

The chain couples TRBV7-2 to TRBJ1-1, with 7 bases fitting TRBD1. The CDR3 runs to 14 residues. Germline V gene data show CDR1 as SGHTA and CDR2 as FQGNSA. V shed 8 bases and J 7 bases; nucleotides not matched to a gene: 13. CDR3 loop: CASCITGTELEAFF. For the CDR3, the DNA is TGTGCCAGCTGCATAACCGGGACAGAACTTGAAGCTTTCTTT.

V usage is TRBV19 and J usage is TRBJ1-1; no reliable D call. The CDR3 spans 12 residues. The V gene lost 3 bases and the J gene lost 5 bases, with 7 bases spanning the gap. Germline CDR1 and CDR2: LNHDA and SQIVND (reference sequence). CDR3 protein: CASSIRATEAFF. CDR3 DNA sequence: TGTGCCAGTAGTATCCGGGCAACTGAAGCTTTCTTT.

This rearrangement joins TRBV21-1 to TRBJ2-7; the table's D call TRBD1 went unverified against the DNA. TRBV21-1 is a documented pseudogene. The CDR3 runs to 13 residues. The CDR3 sequence is CASSKEQGYEQYF. In DNA form, the CDR3 reads TGTGCCAGCAGCAAAGAACAGGGCTACGAGCAGTACTTC.

The rearrangement links TRBV19 to TRBJ1-1; 11 bases match TRBD1. CDR1 LNHDA and CDR2 SQIVND come from the germline V gene (reference sequence). V lost 6 bases to trimming and J lost 4 bases; unmatched junction nucleotides: 7. The CDR3 totals 15 residues. CDR3 bases: TGTGCCAGTAGCTGGCCGGGACAGGGGGGCACTGAAGCTTTCTTT. As protein: CASSWPGQGGTEAFF.

The chain couples TRBV6-5 to TRBJ2-6; no clear D gene. This CDR3 region has 15 residues. V lost 3 bases to trimming and J lost 0 bases, with 6 bases between them. CDR1 is MNHEY and CDR2 is SVGAGI in the germline V gene. The DNA of the CDR3 is TGTGCCAGCAGTTATGGGATCTCTGGGGCCAACGTCCTGACTTTC. Protein: CASSYGISGANVLTF.

V usage is TRBV19 and J usage is TRBJ2-7, with 7 bases lining up with TRBD1. V trimming: 5 bases; J trimming: 4 bases; junction bases outside the gene matches: 2. CDR3 length: 12 residues. The germline CDR1 and CDR2 sequences are LNHDA and SQIVND (reference sequence). CDR3 nucleotide sequence: TGTGCCAGTAGTCTACAGGGGTACGAGCAGTACTTC. It specifies CASSLQGYEQYF. The complete variable domain, with remaining parts taken from reference TRBV19 and TRBJ2-7, reads DGGITQSPKYLFRKEGQNVTLSCEQNLNHDAMYWYRQDPGQGLRLIYYSQIVNDFQKGDIAEGYSVSREKKESFPLTVTSAQKNPTAFYLCASSLQGYEQYFGPGTRLTVT.